The 22 T cell receptor beta chains presented below share a single source sample, sequenced in a study of T cell responses to AZD1222 COVID-19 vaccine. Sequencing was performed with immunoSEQ multiplex PCR; in TCRdb, only in-frame clones are kept and a portion is missing. The data show 150,000 to 200,000 clones, more than 80% seen once. Here the sequenced sample was peripheral blood, taken on day 0 of AZD1222 vaccination. The receptors shown here come from an adult in good health.

The rearrangement links TRBV2 to TRBJ2-7; no clear D. Trimming stripped 3 bases from V and 6 bases from J, with 6 bases between. This CDR3 spans 11 amino acids. Germline CDR1 and CDR2: SNHLY and FYNNEI. The CDR3 sequence: CASSEGSEQYF. CDR3 nucleotide sequence: TGTGCCAGCAGTGAGGGATCCGAGCAGTACTTC.

This clone has just one count. The rearrangement uses TRBV7-9 and TRBJ2-1, with 11 bases that match TRBD2. CDR3 size: 16 residues. The germline V gene encodes CDR1 SEHNR and CDR2 FQNEAQ (reference sequence). V was clipped by 0 bases and J by 4 bases; unmatched bases: 2. This chain's CDR3 is CASSLATSGKYNEQFF. CDR3 bases: TGTGCCAGCAGCTTAGCGACTAGCGGGAAGTACAATGAGCAGTTCTTC.

V gene TRBV21-1 combines with J gene TRBJ1-2. TRBV21-1 is labeled a pseudogene. This CDR3 has 14 residues. CDR3 in amino acids: CASGPSRVDYGYTF. CDR3 nucleotides: TGTGCCAGCGGCCCATCACGGGTGGACTATGGCTACACCTTC.

This clone has just a few counts. V and J are TRBV4-2 and TRBJ2-2; D perhaps matches TRBD2 (6 bases). The V and J ends lost 0 bases and 1 base respectively, with 15 bases between them. In germline, CDR1 is LGHNA, CDR2 YNFKEQ. The CDR3 has 18 amino acids. The CDR3: CASSQEGRLALNTGELFF. CDR3 in DNA: TGTGCCAGCAGCCAAGAGGGGAGGCTAGCTTTGAACACCGGGGAGCTGTTTTTT.

The chain recombines TRBV5-5 with TRBJ1-2; D ambiguous. The germline V gene encodes CDR1 SGHKS and CDR2 YYEKEE (reference sequence). The CDR3 is 13 residues long. With 4 bases removed from V and 8 bases from J, the gap between germline ends came to 15 bases. The CDR3 coding sequence is TGTGCCAGCAGCCCCAACCCTGCTTGGGGCTACACCTTC. This codes for CASSPNPAWGYTF.

The chain joins TRBV30 to TRBJ1-2; D ambiguous. The CDR3 is 12 residues long. Germline values: CDR1 GTSNPN, CDR2 SVGIG (reference sequence). Deletions cut 1 base from V and 4 bases from J, with 7 bases between. This CDR3 is CAWSGLRYGYTF. Written as DNA, the CDR3 is TGTGCCTGGAGTGGGCTCCGCTATGGCTACACCTTC.

The rearrangement uses TRBV5-1 and TRBJ1-1; TRBD1 matches 9 bases. The junction had 5 bases not matched to a gene; V was cut back by 4 bases and J by 4 bases. The length of the CDR3 is 14 residues. Germline V CDR1 and CDR2: SGHRS, YFSETQ. CDR3: CASSPGQGGTEAFF. CDR3 coding DNA: TGCGCCAGCAGCCCGGGACAGGGTGGCACTGAAGCTTTCTTT.

The chain links TRBV28 to TRBJ1-1; 7 nucleotides agree with TRBD1. The CDR3 covers 15 residues. The V gene end was trimmed by 1 base and the J gene end by 6 bases; junction bases not matched to a gene: 8. Germline CDR1 reads MDHEN; CDR2 reads SYDVKM. CDR3 loop: CASSLLTGRGSEAFF. As DNA, the CDR3 is TGTGCCAGCAGTTTATTGACAGGGCGAGGCTCTGAAGCTTTCTTT.

The chain employs TRBV19 and TRBJ2-1, with 12 bases identical to TRBD2. V lost 3 bases, J lost 9 bases, and 6 bases stayed unmatched. The CDR3 is 15 residues long. Germline CDR1 is LNHDA and CDR2 is SQIVND (reference sequence). The CDR3 sequence is CASSMTSGSRSEQFF. As DNA, the CDR3 is TGTGCCAGTAGTATGACTAGCGGGAGTCGGAGTGAGCAGTTCTTC.

The V and J genes are TRBV9 and TRBJ2-7; possible D gene TRBD1, 6 bases. The CDR3 is made up of 16 amino acids. The germline V gene has CDR1 SGDLS and CDR2 YYNGEE. The V end was cut by 4 bases, the J end by 5 bases, with 22 bases between. CDR3 residues: CASSTGTSPGLHEQYF. The CDR3, as DNA: TGTGCCAGCAGCACCGGGACAAGTCCCGGACTGCACGAGCAGTACTTC.

The V gene is TRBV6-5, the J gene TRBJ1-4, with TRBD1 matching 7 bases. The CDR3 sequence is 14 residues long. The germline V gene encodes CDR1 MNHEY and CDR2 SVGAGI. Trimming cost V 5 bases and J 7 bases; bases outside gene matches: 7. The CDR3 DNA follows: TGTGCCAGCAGTCGAACAGGGGAGGGTGAAAAACTGTTTTTT. Translated, it gives CASSRTGEGEKLFF.

The chain combines TRBV11-2 with TRBJ2-5; a possible D gene is TRBD2 (6 bases). Germline CDR1 reads SGHAT; CDR2 reads FQNNGV. V lost 3 bases and J lost 1, with 12 bases in between. The CDR3 sequence is 15 residues long. The CDR3 region is CASSFLGSSQETQYF. The CDR3 bases are TGTGCCAGCAGCTTCCTCGGGAGTAGCCAAGAGACCCAGTACTTC.

The chain carries TRBV19 and TRBJ1-5; D may be TRBD1 (5 bases). The V gene lost 3 bases and the J gene lost 0 bases, with 21 bases spanning the gap. This CDR3 has 19 residues. Germline loops: CDR1 LNHDA, CDR2 SQIVND (reference sequence). The chain's CDR3 is CASSMTDLASSYSNQPQHF. In DNA, the CDR3 is TGTGCCAGTAGTATGACAGATCTTGCCTCCAGTTATAGCAATCAGCCCCAGCATTTT.

The chain links TRBV6-5 to TRBJ2-1; 8 positions match TRBD2. Germline values: CDR1 MNHEY, CDR2 SVGAGI. The V segment lost 5 bases and the J segment 8 bases; nucleotides outside the gene matches: 11. This CDR3 has 15 amino acids. Written as DNA, the CDR3 is TGTGCCAGCAGTAGGACTAGCCCCAGTATGGATGAGCAGTTCTTC. Its translation: CASSRTSPSMDEQFF.

This chain's CDR3 is CASSQVGSTDTQYF. DNA for the CDR3: TGTGCCAGCAGCCAAGTTGGAAGCACAGATACGCAGTATTTT. The rearrangement uses TRBV3-1 (or the pseudogene TRBV3-2) and TRBJ2-3; D unclear. The V gene's germline CDR1 is LGHDT and CDR2 YNNKEL (reference sequence). The CDR3 consists of 14 residues. V was clipped by 1 base and J by 0 bases, with 5 bases between them.

This rearrangement joins TRBV27 to TRBJ2-3, with D possibly TRBD1 on 5 matching bases. The CDR3 runs to 15 residues. The V gene's germline CDR1 is MNHEY and CDR2 SMNVEV (reference sequence). The V end lost 3 bases, the J end lost 6 bases, and 16 bases lay between the germline ends. The CDR3 is CASSFSGAKGDTQYF. For the CDR3, the DNA is TGTGCCAGCAGTTTCAGTGGAGCTAAGGGGGATACGCAGTATTTT.

This clone was found once. The chain has TRBV5-6 and TRBJ1-1; D is ambiguous. The length of the CDR3 is 13 residues. The V and J ends lost 1 base and 0 bases respectively, with 4 bases between them. From germline, CDR1 is SGHDT and CDR2 YYEEEE. As DNA, the CDR3 is TGTGCCAGCAGCTTGTTGGTGAACACTGAAGCTTTCTTT. Amino acid sequence: CASSLLVNTEAFF.

This clone was observed a few times. This sequence joins TRBV5-5 and TRBJ2-3; no firm D call. V dropped 1 base and J dropped 0 bases, with 9 bases sitting between them. The germline V gene has CDR1 SGHKS and CDR2 YYEKEE (reference sequence). This CDR3 comprises 15 residues. CDR3 amino acids: CASSLLGTSTDTQYF. The DNA for the CDR3 is TGTGCCAGCAGCTTGTTGGGAACAAGCACAGATACGCAGTATTTT.

The chain employs TRBV30 and TRBJ2-7, with 7 nucleotides matching TRBD1. CDR1 and CDR2 (germline): GTSNPN, SVGIG (reference sequence). V gave up 3 bases and J gave up 2 bases; unmatched junction bases: 10. The CDR3 has 15 amino acids. For the CDR3, the DNA is TGTGCCTGGAGAGAATTACAGGGGTGGCCCTACGAGCAGTACTTC. Its translation: CAWRELQGWPYEQYF.

The chain combines TRBV6-1 with TRBJ2-3; 8 positions agree with TRBD2. With V trimmed by 0 bases and J by 3 bases, 2 bases remained unmatched. Germline CDR1 reads MNHNS; CDR2 reads SASEGT. The CDR3 spans 15 residues. CDR3: CASSEAGGGTDTQYF. The DNA for the CDR3 is TGTGCCAGCAGTGAAGCTGGCGGGGGGACAGATACGCAGTATTTT.

The chain is built from TRBV27 and TRBJ1-6, with D maybe TRBD1 (5 bases). Germline CDR1 and CDR2: MNHEY and SMNVEV (reference sequence). This CDR3 spans 15 amino acids. Trimming took 3 bases from V and 8 from J, leaving 14 bases between them. The CDR3 protein is CASSFGAWGDSPLHF. Here the CDR3 DNA reads TGTGCCAGCAGTTTTGGAGCCTGGGGGGATTCACCCCTCCACTTT.

The rearrangement joins TRBV19 to TRBJ2-1, with TRBD1 identical over 8 bases. Germline loops: CDR1 LNHDA, CDR2 SQIVND (reference sequence). The CDR3 is 15 residues long. Trimming took 0 bases from V and 10 from J; bases not matched to a gene: 8. This CDR3 is CASSIDRAGGAEQFF. The CDR3 DNA reads TGTGCCAGTAGTATAGATCGGGCAGGGGGCGCCGAGCAGTTCTTC. The full variable domain, in which reference TRBV19 and TRBJ2-1 provide the parts outside the CDR3, is DGGITQSPKYLFRKEGQNVTLSCEQNLNHDAMYWYRQDPGQGLRLIYYSQIVNDFQKGDIAEGYSVSREKKESFPLTVTSAQKNPTAFYLCASSIDRAGGAEQFFGPGTRLTVL.